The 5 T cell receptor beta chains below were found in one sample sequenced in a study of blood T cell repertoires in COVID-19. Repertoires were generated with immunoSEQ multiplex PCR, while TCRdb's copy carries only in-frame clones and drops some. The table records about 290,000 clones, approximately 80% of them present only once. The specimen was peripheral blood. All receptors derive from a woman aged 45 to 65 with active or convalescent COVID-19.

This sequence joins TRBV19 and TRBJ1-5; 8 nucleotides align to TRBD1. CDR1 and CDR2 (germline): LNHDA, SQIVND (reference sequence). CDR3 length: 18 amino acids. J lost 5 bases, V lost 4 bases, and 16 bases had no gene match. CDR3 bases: TGTGCCAGTAGTACCCGACAGGGGAGGATCACAAACTATCAGCCCCAGCATTTT. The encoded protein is CASSTRQGRITNYQPQHF.

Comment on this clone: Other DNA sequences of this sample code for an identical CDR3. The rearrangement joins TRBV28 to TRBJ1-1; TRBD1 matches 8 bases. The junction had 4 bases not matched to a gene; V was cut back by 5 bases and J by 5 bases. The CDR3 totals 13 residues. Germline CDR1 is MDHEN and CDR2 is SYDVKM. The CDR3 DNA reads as TGTGCCAGCAGTAGACAGGGGCGGACTGAAGCTTTCTTT. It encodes CASSRQGRTEAFF.

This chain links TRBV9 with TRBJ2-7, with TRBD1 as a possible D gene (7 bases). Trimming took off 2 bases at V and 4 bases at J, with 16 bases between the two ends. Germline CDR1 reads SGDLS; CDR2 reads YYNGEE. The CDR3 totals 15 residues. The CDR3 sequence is CASSVGQGGGYEQYF. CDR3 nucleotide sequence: TGTGCCAGCAGCGTGGGTCAGGGGGGCGGGTACGAGCAGTACTTC.

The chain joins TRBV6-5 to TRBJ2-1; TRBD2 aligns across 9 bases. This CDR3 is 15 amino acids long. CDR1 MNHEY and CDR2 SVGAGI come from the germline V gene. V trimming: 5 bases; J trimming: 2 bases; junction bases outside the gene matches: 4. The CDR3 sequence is CASSLAGFAYNEQFF. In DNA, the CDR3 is TGTGCCAGCAGTCTAGCGGGATTCGCCTACAATGAGCAGTTCTTC.

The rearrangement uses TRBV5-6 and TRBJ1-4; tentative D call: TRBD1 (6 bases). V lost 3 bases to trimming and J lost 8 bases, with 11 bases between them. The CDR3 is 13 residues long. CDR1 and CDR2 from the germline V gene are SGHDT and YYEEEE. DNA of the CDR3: TGTGCCAGCAGCTACCGGGGGGCGGAAAAACTGTTTTTT. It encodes CASSYRGAEKLFF.